Described below is a single T cell receptor beta chain sequence and its context. These data belong to a study of blood T cell repertoires in COVID-19. Assay: immunoSEQ multiplex PCR; the TCRdb copy retains only in-frame clones and omits some. The sample yields over 150,000 clones, roughly 83% seen once. The CDR3 totals 15 residues. Germline CDR1 is SGHAT and CDR2 is FQNNGV. Deletions cut 1 base from V and 5 bases from J, with 12 bases between. Material: peripheral blood. V gene TRBV11-2 combines with J gene TRBJ2-1, with D tentatively TRBD2 (5 bases). This TCR came from a man aged 18 to 30 with active or convalescent COVID-19. This CDR3 reads CASSLVGLANNEQFF. The CDR3 coding sequence is TGTGCCAGCAGCTTAGTAGGCCTAGCTAACAATGAGCAGTTCTTC.